This TCR beta chain came from a study of T cell repertoires and Cas9 in healthy adults. TCRdb's copy holds only in-frame clones and misses some; the assay was immunoSEQ multiplex PCR. The repertoire has tens of thousands of clones, about 90% of them found once; the top ten carry 1.5% to 1.8%. The receptor was isolated from a human donor in good health. Sequenced input: CD4+ effector T cells (CD127+, CD25-, CD137-, CD154-) from PBMCs; culture status not recorded.

The CDR3 loop is CASSTRAGVGEQFF. CDR3 DNA: TGCGCCAGCAGCACAAGAGCAGGGGTAGGTGAGCAGTTCTTC. This chain joins TRBV5-1 and TRBJ2-1; D possibly corresponds to TRBD1 (6 bases). The germline gives CDR1 SGHRS, CDR2 YFSETQ. V lost 4 bases and J lost 9, with 17 bases in between. The CDR3 has 14 residues.